This T cell receptor (beta chain) was identified during a study of blood T cell repertoires in COVID-19. The CDR3 sequence is 14 residues long. Germline-derived CDR1 and CDR2 are SEHNR and FQNEAQ (reference sequence). Losses at the gene ends were 6 bases for V and 5 bases for J; bases not matched to a gene: 6. Authors' data handling: Reference gene primer amplification gave nucleated cell count estimates. The assay was immunoSEQ multiplex PCR, and TCRdb's table has in-frame clones only and misses some. V and J calls and clone size follow that table, whereas D and trimming were derived from the DNA. The sample comprises about 290,000 clones, just under 90% of which are singletons, and over 8.5% rests with the top ten.

The sample consisted of peripheral blood. J is TRBJ2-5 and V is TRBV7-9, with 10 nucleotides matching TRBD2. This receptor was identified in a woman in her thirties with COVID-19, enrolled during active disease. The CDR3 bases are TGTGCCAGCAGTGGACTAGCGGTACCGGAGACCCAGTACTTC. This sequence encodes CASSGLAVPETQYF. Complete variable domain (other parts from reference TRBV7-9 and TRBJ2-5): DTGVSQNPRHKITKRGQNVTFRCDPISEHNRLYWYRQTLGQGPEFLTYFQNEAQLEKSRLLSDRFSAERPKGSFSTLEIQRTEQGDSAMYLCASSGLAVPETQYFGPGTRLLVL.